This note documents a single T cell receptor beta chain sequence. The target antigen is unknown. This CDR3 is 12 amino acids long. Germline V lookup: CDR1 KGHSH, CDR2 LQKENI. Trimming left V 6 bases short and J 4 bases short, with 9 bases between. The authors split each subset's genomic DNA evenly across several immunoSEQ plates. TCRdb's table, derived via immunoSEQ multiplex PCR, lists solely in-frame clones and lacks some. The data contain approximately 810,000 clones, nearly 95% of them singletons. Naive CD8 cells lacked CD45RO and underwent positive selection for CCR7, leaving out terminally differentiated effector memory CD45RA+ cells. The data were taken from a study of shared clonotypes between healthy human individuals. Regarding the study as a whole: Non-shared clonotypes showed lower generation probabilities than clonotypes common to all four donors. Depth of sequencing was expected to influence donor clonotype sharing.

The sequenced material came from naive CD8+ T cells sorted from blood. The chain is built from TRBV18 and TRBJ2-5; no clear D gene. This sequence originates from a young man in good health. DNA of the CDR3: TGTGCCAGCTCGCAAAAAAGAGAGACCCAGTACTTC. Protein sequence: CASSQKRETQYF.